What follows are 9 T cell receptor beta chains derived from one specimen sequenced in a study of tumor-infiltrating lymphocytes in primary liver carcinoma. Unsorted whole blood yielded blood RNA, and germline DNA was extracted as well. The input was approximately 500 ng total RNA; TCR beta cDNA was made from it with a constant-region primer. Investigators got TCR beta libraries out of three nested multiplex PCR rounds, done with slightly modified ARM-PCR. TRBV1-TRBV30 forward and Cbeta reverse primers drove the first two roughly 10-cycle rounds. TCRdb recomputed calls from the multiplex PCR reads with MiXCR, one row per CDR3 protein. This table holds about 180,000 distinct CDR3 sequences, about 55% found once. The sample consisted of peripheral blood. The receptors derive from a man aged 35 to 55 with primary liver carcinoma and hepatitis B virus infection.

With regard to this clonotype: One end of the junction is discordant with germline, which a read error may explain. The J gene is TRBJ2-7, the V gene TRBV7-8; D tentatively fits TRBD1 or TRBD2 (6 bases each). The CDR3 runs to 13 residues. In germline, CDR1 is SGHVS, CDR2 FQNEAQ. The CDR3 sequence is CAGSRDRGHEQYF. In DNA, the CDR3 is TGTGCCGGCAGCCGAGATCGGGGGCACGAGCAGTACTTC. Variable domain in full (rest from reference TRBV7-8 and TRBJ2-7): GAGVSQSPRYKVAKRGQDVALRCDPISGHVSLFWYQQALGQGPEFLTYFQNEAQLDKSGLPSDRFFAERPEGSVSTLKIQRTQQEDSAVYLCAGSRDRGHEQYFGPGTRLTVT.

In its sample, this clonotype was seen many times. V usage is TRBV11-1 and J usage is TRBJ2-6; tentatively, D is TRBD2 (6 bases). The V gene's germline CDR1 is SGHAT and CDR2 FQDESV (reference sequence). The CDR3 extends over 15 amino acids. The V gene lost 5 bases and the J gene lost 3 bases, with 11 bases spanning the gap. CDR3 sequence: CASSPPGDGANVLTF. The CDR3 DNA follows: TGTGCCAGCAGCCCCCCGGGAGATGGGGCCAACGTCCTGACTTTC.

The chain joins TRBV21-1 to TRBJ2-7; the table's D call, TRBD2, was not checked against the DNA. TRBV21-1 is annotated as a pseudogene. The CDR3 consists of 18 residues. CDR3 protein: CASSKRVGPSGGLNEQYF. The CDR3 region has the DNA TGTGCCAGCAGCAAAAGGGTCGGACCCAGCGGGGGTCTTAACGAGCAGTACTTC.

V usage is TRBV6-5 and J usage is TRBJ2-2, with 12 bases matching TRBD2. The CDR3 runs 19 residues. Germline V gene data show CDR1 as MNHEY and CDR2 as SVGAGI. V was clipped by 0 bases and J by 6 bases; unmatched bases: 11. Here the CDR3 reads CASSYSSTLAGGPSGELFF. CDR3 DNA: TGTGCCAGCAGTTACTCGTCGACCCTAGCGGGAGGGCCCTCCGGGGAGCTGTTTTTT.

For the CDR3, the DNA is TGTGCCATCAGTGAGTCCGGGCTAGCGGGAGATTGGACCCAGTACTTC. Translation: CAISESGLAGDWTQYF. V gene TRBV10-3 combines with J gene TRBJ2-5; 10 nucleotides line up with TRBD2. This CDR3 is 16 amino acids long. Germline assignment: CDR1 ENHRY and CDR2 SYGVKD. Trimming cost V 0 bases and J 7 bases; bases outside gene matches: 8.

The chain joins TRBV11-2 to TRBJ2-3; 7 positions agree with TRBD2. V trimming: 1 base; J trimming: 4 bases; junction bases outside the gene matches: 11. Germline values: CDR1 SGHAT, CDR2 FQNNGV. The CDR3 is 17 amino acids. The CDR3 bases are TGTGCCAGCAGCTTAGGGGGACTAACGTACACGTCAGATACGCAGTATTTT. This codes for CASSLGGLTYTSDTQYF.

V gene TRBV4-2 combines with J gene TRBJ2-1; D is unclear. This CDR3 is built from 17 residues. Trimming pared 2 bases from V and 8 bases from J, leaving 22 bases between. Looked up from germline, CDR1 is LGHNA and CDR2 is YNFKEQ. CDR3 sequence (DNA): TGTGCCAGCAGCCAAAGTGAACTAACGGAGCCCCCCTATGAGCAGTTCTTC. Amino acid sequence: CASSQSELTEPPYEQFF.

The chain links TRBV4-2 to TRBJ2-7; the match to TRBD2 covers 13 bases. The CDR3 is 18 residues long. With V trimmed by 4 bases and J by 6 bases, 15 bases remained unmatched. CDR1 and CDR2 from the germline V gene are LGHNA and YNFKEQ. CDR3 loop: CASSPGLAGSTVGREQYF. The CDR3 DNA follows: TGTGCCAGCAGCCCGGGACTAGCGGGATCAACTGTTGGCCGCGAGCAGTACTTC.

The gene calls are TRBV19 and TRBJ1-5; D is uncertain. Germline V gene data show CDR1 as LNHDA and CDR2 as SQIVND (reference sequence). The CDR3 loop spans 14 amino acids. V dropped 6 bases and J dropped 2 bases, with 11 bases sitting between them. DNA for the CDR3: TGTGCCAGTAGCCCGGATGGGGGCAATCAGCCCCAGCATTTT. Protein product: CASSPDGGNQPQHF.